This T cell receptor beta chain was recorded in a study of blood T cell repertoires in COVID-19. Study at large: Material from acute and convalescent COVID-19 was sourced from the United States, Italy and Spain. The analysed material was cDNA or gDNA that came from T cells, B-cell-depleted T cells, or PBMCs.

The ends lost 0 bases at V and 4 bases at J; junction bases unmatched: 8. This CDR3 contains 17 residues. The germline CDR1 and CDR2 sequences are MGHRA and YSYEKL. As originally analysed: Quantification of nucleated cells was approximated via reference gene primer amplification. The method was immunoSEQ multiplex PCR; TCRdb's version includes in-frame clones alone and lacks a portion of them. The V and J calls and clone size are taken from that table; D and trimming were inferred from the DNA. In the table there are about 34,000 clones, approximately 88% of which are singletons. The receptor was derived from a man aged 65 to 79 with active COVID-19. The V and J genes are TRBV4-1 and TRBJ2-3; 9 bases map to TRBD1. Sequenced input: peripheral blood. DNA of the CDR3: TGCGCCAGCAGCCAAGATGTCACAGGGGGCTTCGCAGATACGCAGTATTTT. Translation gives CASSQDVTGGFADTQYF.